This section outlines one TCR beta chain sequence together with its context. Antigen specificity is unknown. The sequenced template was cDNA made from the entire isolated RNA. Libraries were prepared by immunoSEQ multiplex PCR; TCRdb keeps only in-frame clonotypes and omits some of them. The data contain hundreds of thousands of clones, about 15% of them singletons. Germline V gene sequence: CDR1 SGHRS, CDR2 YFSETQ. V lost 0 bases and J lost 9, with 12 bases in between. This CDR3 is 13 amino acids long. The entry originates in a study of beta chain features in type 1 diabetes. General study results and limits: Type 1 diabetes patients had TCRB CDR3s that were shorter (moderately but significantly so) in all four CD4+ subsets. Equally in patients and controls, PCR might preferentially amplify shorter templates.

This TCR came from a young man with type 1 diabetes. This chain connects TRBV5-1 to TRBJ1-2; D possibly corresponds to TRBD1 (6 bases). Input material: naive CD4+ T cells from blood. In DNA, the CDR3 is TGCGCCAGCAGCTTGGAAGCAGGGGAACGCTACACCTTC. This encodes CASSLEAGERYTF.